Many counts were recorded for the clone carrying this TCR beta chain. No antigen is known for it. CDR1 and CDR2 from the germline V gene are SNHLY and FYNNEI. Trimming removed 7 bases from V and 7 bases from J, with 13 bases in between. The CDR3 is 13 amino acids. Fresh peripheral blood, around 9.3 ml of it, supplied the PBMCs. Amplified TCR beta CDR3 regions derived from RNA transcripts. HTBI primers were the set used in a first-round RT-PCR of the TCR CDR3. TCRdb reprocessed the multiplex PCR reads via MiXCR and lists one record per CDR3 protein. The sample consists of approximately 380,000 distinct CDR3 sequences, roughly 20% of them appearing once. The data were obtained in a study of T cells in Graves' hyperthyroidism and ophthalmopathy. Notes on the study in general: From stable hyperthyroidism, ophthalmopathy was separated by a 13 V-J model.

The sample was blood. This clonotype was obtained from a man aged 18 to 35 with Graves' ophthalmopathy. This chain uses TRBV2 with TRBJ2-2, with D maybe TRBD1 (5 bases). This CDR3 reads CASNEQGGGELFF. CDR3 DNA: TGTGCCAGCAACGAGCAGGGTGGCGGGGAGCTGTTTTTT.